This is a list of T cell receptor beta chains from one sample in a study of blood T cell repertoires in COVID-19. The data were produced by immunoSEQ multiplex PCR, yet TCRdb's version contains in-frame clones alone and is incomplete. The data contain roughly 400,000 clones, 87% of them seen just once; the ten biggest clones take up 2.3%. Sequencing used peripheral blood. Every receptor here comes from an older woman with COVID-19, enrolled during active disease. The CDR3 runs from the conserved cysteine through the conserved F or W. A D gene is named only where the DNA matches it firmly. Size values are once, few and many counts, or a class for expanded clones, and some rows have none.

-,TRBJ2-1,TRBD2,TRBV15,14,TGTGCCACTAGGGGACTAGCGGCATACAATGAGCAGTTCTTC,CATRGLAAYNEQFF
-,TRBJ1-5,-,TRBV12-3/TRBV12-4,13,TGTGCCAGCAGTTTAACGGACACACAGCCCCAGCATTTT,CASSLTDTQPQHF
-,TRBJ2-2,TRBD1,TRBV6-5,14,TGTGCCAGCAGCTATAACAGGGGGCCCGGGGAGCTGTTTTTT,CASSYNRGPGELFF
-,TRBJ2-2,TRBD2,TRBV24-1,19,TGTGCCACCAGTGACTCCCGGGGGGGGCGCTATATTAACACCGGGGAGCTGTTTTTT,CATSDSRGGRYINTGELFF
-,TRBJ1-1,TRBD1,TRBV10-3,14,TGTGCCATCAGGGGGGACAGGGGTATTACTGAAGCTTTCTTT,CAIRGDRGITEAFF
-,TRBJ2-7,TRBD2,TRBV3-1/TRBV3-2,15,TGTGCCAGCAGCCGTCGTAGCGGGGGGGCCCACGAGCAGTACTTC,CASSRRSGGAHEQYF
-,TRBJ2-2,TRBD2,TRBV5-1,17,TGCGCCAGCAGCTGGCCTACTAGCGGGGGGGCCGCCGGGGAGCTGTTTTTT,CASSWPTSGGAAGELFF
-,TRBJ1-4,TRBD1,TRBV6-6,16,TGTGCCAGCAGTCGGACCTCCGGGACAGTCAATGAAAAACTGTTTTTT,CASSRTSGTVNEKLFF
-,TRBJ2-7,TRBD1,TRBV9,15,TGTGCCAGCAGCGTACGAGCGGGACAGGGCTACGAGCAGTACTTC,CASSVRAGQGYEQYF
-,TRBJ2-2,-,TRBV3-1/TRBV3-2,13,TGTGCCAGCAGCCAAGCTCTCACCGGGGAGCTGTTTTTT,CASSQALTGELFF
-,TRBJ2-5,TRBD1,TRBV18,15,TGTGCCAGCTCACCACTGCAGGGGGCAGGGGAGACCCAGTACTTC,CASSPLQGAGETQYF
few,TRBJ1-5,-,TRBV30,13,TGTGCCTGGGCCCCGGGGAGCAATCAGCCCCAGCATTTT,CAWAPGSNQPQHF
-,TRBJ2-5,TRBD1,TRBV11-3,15,TGTGCCAGCAGCTTAGGGACAGGGGGAGCCGAGACCCAGTACTTC,CASSLGTGGAETQYF
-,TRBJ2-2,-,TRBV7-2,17,TGTGCCAGCAGCTTAGTCGCGAGCGCGGGGATCACCGGGGAGCTGTTTTTT,CASSLVASAGITGELFF
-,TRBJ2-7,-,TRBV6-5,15,TGTGCCAGCAGTTACTTCGTCGGCGGAGCCTACGAGCAGTACTTC,CASSYFVGGAYEQYF
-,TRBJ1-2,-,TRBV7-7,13,TGTGCCAGCAGCCCCGTGACTGGATATGGCTACACCTTC,CASSPVTGYGYTF
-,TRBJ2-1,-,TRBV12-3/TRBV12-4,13,TGTGCCAGCAGTTTAGATCTAGCGAATGAGCAGTTCTTC,CASSLDLANEQFF
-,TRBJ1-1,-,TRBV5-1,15,TGCGCCAGCAGCTTGTTTGGACAGCAGAACACTGAAGCTTTCTTT,CASSLFGQQNTEAFF
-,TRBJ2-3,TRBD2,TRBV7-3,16,TGTGCCAGCAGCCCCGGACTAGCGGGGGTGACAGATACGCAGTATTTT,CASSPGLAGVTDTQYF
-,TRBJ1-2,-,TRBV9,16,TGTGCCAGCAGCGTATCGGTGTGGGGCGAAGACTATGGCTACACCTTC,CASSVSVWGEDYGYTF
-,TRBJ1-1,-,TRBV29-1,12,TGCAGCGGCGGACACTGGAACACTGAAGCTTTCTTT,CSGGHWNTEAFF
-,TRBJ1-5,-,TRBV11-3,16,TGTGCCAGCAGCCCCCCCCCGGAGGGAAGTAATCAGCCCCAGCATTTT,CASSPPPEGSNQPQHF
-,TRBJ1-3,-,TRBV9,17,TGTGCCAGCAGCCCTTACATCAGGGGCTCCTCTGGAAACACCATATATTTT,CASSPYIRGSSGNTIYF
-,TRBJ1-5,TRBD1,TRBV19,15,TGTGCCAGTAGCGAGGACAGGGGTGGCGATCAGCCCCAGCATTTT,CASSEDRGGDQPQHF
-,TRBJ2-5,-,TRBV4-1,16,TGCGCCAGCAGCCAAGGACTATCAACGGGGAAAGAGACCCAGTACTTC,CASSQGLSTGKETQYF
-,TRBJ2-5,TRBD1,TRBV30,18,TGTGCCTGGAGTGTTGGATGGGGGACAGGGGGCGCGAGAGAGACCCAGTACTTC,CAWSVGWGTGGARETQYF
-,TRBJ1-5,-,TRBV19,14,TGTGCCAGTAGTTCCGGGACAATCAATCAGCCCCAGCATTTT,CASSSGTINQPQHF
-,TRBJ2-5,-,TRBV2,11,TGTGCCAGCACGGTAGCAGAGACCCAGTACTTC,CASTVAETQYF
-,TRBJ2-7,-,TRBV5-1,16,TGCGCCAGCAGCCCCGCGCACAGATCTTCAGTCTACGAGCAGTACTTC,CASSPAHRSSVYEQYF
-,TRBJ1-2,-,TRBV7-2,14,TGTGCCAGCAGCCCTCTCGGACAGATCTATGGCTACACCTTC,CASSPLGQIYGYTF
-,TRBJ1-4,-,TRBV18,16,TGTGCCAGCTCACCTAGGAGGCCTCGAACTAATGAAAAACTGTTTTTT,CASSPRRPRTNEKLFF
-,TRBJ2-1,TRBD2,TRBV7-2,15,TGTGCCAGCAGCTTTAGCGGGGGGGCTCGGAATGAGCAGTTCTTC,CASSFSGGARNEQFF
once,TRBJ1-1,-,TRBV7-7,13,TGTGCTAGCAGCCCCGGGGAGAACACTGAAGCTTTCTTT,CASSPGENTEAFF
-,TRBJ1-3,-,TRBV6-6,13,TGTGCCAGCAAAGCGAGCTCTGGAAACACCATATATTTT,CASKASSGNTIYF
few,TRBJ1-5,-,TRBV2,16,TGTGCCAGCAGGCTTGGGGCCCCGGCCAGCAATCAGCCCCAGCATTTT,CASRLGAPASNQPQHF
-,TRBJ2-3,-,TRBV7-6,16,TGTGCCAGCAGCCTGGACCTCCAGGGTGGCACAGATACGCAGTATTTT,CASSLDLQGGTDTQYF
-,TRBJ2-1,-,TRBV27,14,TGTGCCAGCAGTTTATTGGAACGAGGGGGAGAGCAGTTCTTC,CASSLLERGGEQFF
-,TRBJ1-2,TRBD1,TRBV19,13,TGTGCCAGTAAAGACAGGGGGAACTATGGCTACACCTTC,CASKDRGNYGYTF
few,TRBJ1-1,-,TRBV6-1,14,TGTGCCAGCAGTGAACGGGTTCTGAACACTGAAGCTTTCTTT,CASSERVLNTEAFF